This T cell receptor beta chain is from a study of blood T cell repertoires in COVID-19. The repertoire was sequenced with immunoSEQ multiplex PCR; TCRdb's copy has only in-frame clones and lacks some. The table records roughly 400,000 clones, approximately 90% of them present only once. Participants had their cohort set by participant-reported clinical history. Recovered Cohort 3 donors showed two negative PCRs, clearance, or symptom resolution. The CDR3 spans 17 residues. Germline CDR1 is SGHDT and CDR2 is YYEEEE. Trimming shortened V by 2 bases and J by 2 bases, and 20 bases separated the two germline ends.

This chain links TRBV5-6 with TRBJ2-7; weak D call: TRBD1 (6 bases). The source material was PBMCs or T cells enriched from blood (not recorded which). The TCR sequence derives from a woman between 45 and 60 years old who had recovered from COVID-19. For the CDR3, the DNA is TGTGCCAGCAGCTTTACTGTTGGAAGGGGGAGACCCTACGAGCAGTACTTC. It specifies CASSFTVGRGRPYEQYF.